Listed below are T cell receptor beta chains from one sample, sequenced in a study of cytomegalovirus exposure and HLA in healthy donors. Sequenced by immunoSEQ multiplex PCR; TCRdb stores in-frame clones only, minus some. Of some 150,000 clones in the sample, approximately 80% were seen once. Sequencing was performed on PBMCs. Receptor source: a man younger than 45 in good health and CMV-seropositive. Both conserved end residues are part of each CDR3. Fields, in order: J gene, D gene, clone size, V gene, CDR3 DNA, CDR3 protein. D genes are given only for firm matches. Not all rows give a size; the values are once, few, many and, for expanded clones, a class.

J: TRBJ2-7
D: TRBD1
size: -
V: TRBV2
DNA: TGTGCCAGCAATGTTGGGACAGGGGTTTACGAGCAGTACTTC
CDR3: CASNVGTGVYEQYF

J: TRBJ2-5
D: TRBD1
size: few
V: TRBV6-4
DNA: TGTGCCAGCTCTCGGACAGGACAAGAGACCCAGTACTTC
CDR3: CASSRTGQETQYF

J: TRBJ1-6
D: -
size: -
V: TRBV30
DNA: TGTGCCTGGAGTGTTTGGACAGCTAATTCACCCCTCCACTTT
CDR3: CAWSVWTANSPLHF

J: TRBJ2-5
D: -
size: -
V: TRBV28
DNA: TGTGCCAGCAGTTGGGGGGGACAGGAAGAGACCCAGTACTTC
CDR3: CASSWGGQEETQYF

J: TRBJ2-3
D: -
size: -
V: TRBV27
DNA: TGTGCCAGCAAACAATCAGATACGCAGTATTTT
CDR3: CASKQSDTQYF

J: TRBJ1-6
D: -
size: -
V: TRBV5-4
DNA: TGTGCCAGCAGCTTGGCAGGGGTGAGGTATAATTCACCCCTCCACTTT
CDR3: CASSLAGVRYNSPLHF

J: TRBJ2-3
D: TRBD2
size: few
V: TRBV9
DNA: TGTGCCAGCAGCGTTACCGGGACTAGCGGGGGGTCAACAGATACGCAGTATTTT
CDR3: CASSVTGTSGGSTDTQYF

J: TRBJ2-3
D: TRBD1
size: -
V: TRBV4-1
DNA: TGCGCCAGCAGCCAACATGGACAGGGAACAGATACGCAGTATTTT
CDR3: CASSQHGQGTDTQYF

J: TRBJ1-3
D: -
size: few
V: TRBV7-6
DNA: TGTGCCAGCAGCTGGGACACCAACTCTGGAAACACCATATATTTT
CDR3: CASSWDTNSGNTIYF

J: TRBJ2-2
D: TRBD1
size: -
V: TRBV5-1
DNA: TGCGCCAGCAGTCTCCGGACAGGCTACACCGGGGAGCTGTTTTTT
CDR3: CASSLRTGYTGELFF

J: TRBJ1-2
D: TRBD1
size: -
V: TRBV25-1
DNA: TGTGCCAGCAGCCAGGGACAGGGGGCAGGGGGCTACACCTTC
CDR3: CASSQGQGAGGYTF

J: TRBJ2-5
D: -
size: -
V: TRBV29-1
DNA: TGCAGCGCTGGACAACGGCCGGAGACCCAGTACTTC
CDR3: CSAGQRPETQYF

J: TRBJ1-2
D: TRBD1
size: -
V: TRBV2
DNA: TGTGCCAGCAGTGTAGAACAGGGGGACTATGGCTACACCTTC
CDR3: CASSVEQGDYGYTF

J: TRBJ2-1
D: TRBD2
size: -
V: TRBV10-1
DNA: TGCGCCAGCAGGAAACTAGCGGGGCGTTACTACAATGAGCAGTTCTTC
CDR3: CASRKLAGRYYNEQFF

J: TRBJ1-2
D: TRBD1
size: -
V: TRBV6-1
DNA: TGTGCCAGCAGTCGAGTGGACAGGGAGTATGGCTACACCTTC
CDR3: CASSRVDREYGYTF

J: TRBJ1-1
D: -
size: -
V: TRBV7-3
DNA: TGTGCCAGCAGTTTGGGACACCCGAACACTGAAGCTTTCTTT
CDR3: CASSLGHPNTEAFF

J: TRBJ2-5
D: -
size: -
V: TRBV6-5
DNA: TGTGCCAGCGGGGTGGACTTAACGAGGGCCCAGTACTTC
CDR3: CASGVDLTRAQYF

J: TRBJ1-5
D: -
size: -
V: TRBV28
DNA: TGTGCCAGCAGCCGTCTCTATCAGCCCCAGCATTTT
CDR3: CASSRLYQPQHF

J: TRBJ1-2
D: TRBD1
size: -
V: TRBV30
DNA: TGTGCCTTCGTTCCGGGACAGGGTCTTGCAGTTGTAGGCTACACCTTC
CDR3: CAFVPGQGLAVVGYTF

J: TRBJ2-1
D: TRBD1
size: once
V: TRBV5-1
DNA: TGCGCCAGCAGCTTCCACAGGGGTGGTGAGCAGTTCTTC
CDR3: CASSFHRGGEQFF

J: TRBJ1-5
D: -
size: few
V: TRBV6-1
DNA: TGTGCCAGCAGTGAGTTTCGCACAGGAAATCAGCCCCAGCATTTT
CDR3: CASSEFRTGNQPQHF

J: TRBJ1-4
D: -
size: -
V: TRBV7-9
DNA: TGTGCCAGCAGCCCCGGGGAAAAACTGTTTTTT
CDR3: CASSPGEKLFF

J: TRBJ1-1
D: -
size: -
V: TRBV27
DNA: TGTGCCAGCGTCGACAGACTGAACACTGAAGCTTTCTTT
CDR3: CASVDRLNTEAFF

J: TRBJ2-7
D: TRBD2
size: -
V: TRBV9
DNA: TGTGCCAGCAGCGCCGAGCGGGGCCACTACGAGCAGTACTTC
CDR3: CASSAERGHYEQYF

J: TRBJ1-6
D: TRBD1
size: -
V: TRBV4-1
DNA: TGCGCCAGCAGCCGCGGGACAGGGAAAGGGAATTCACCCCTCCACTTT
CDR3: CASSRGTGKGNSPLHF

J: TRBJ2-1
D: -
size: -
V: TRBV5-6
DNA: TGTGCCAGTGCGACTGTAAGCTCCTACAATGAGCAGTTCTTC
CDR3: CASATVSSYNEQFF

J: TRBJ1-2
D: TRBD1
size: -
V: TRBV29-1
DNA: TGCAGCGTAGAAGGGGGCAGGGGGCCTTCGAACTATGGCTACACCTTC
CDR3: CSVEGGRGPSNYGYTF

J: TRBJ2-1
D: -
size: -
V: TRBV5-1
DNA: TGCGCCAGCAGCTTGGCGGGGGGCATGTACAATGAGCAGTTCTTC
CDR3: CASSLAGGMYNEQFF

J: TRBJ2-7
D: -
size: -
V: TRBV1
DNA: TGCACCAGCAGCCAGCCCATCGGGACTAGCGGGGGGCTAAGCTCCTACGAGCAGTACTTC
CDR3: CTSSQPIGTSGGLSSYEQYF

J: TRBJ1-1
D: -
size: -
V: TRBV5-4
DNA: TGTGCCAGCAGCTTTGGCGGAACTGAAGCTTTCTTT
CDR3: CASSFGGTEAFF

J: TRBJ2-7
D: -
size: -
V: TRBV29-1
DNA: TGCAGCGCAGGGGACGGTCTCTCCTACGAGCAGTACTTC
CDR3: CSAGDGLSYEQYF

J: TRBJ2-7
D: TRBD2
size: -
V: TRBV19
DNA: TGTGCCAGTAGTCTAGAAGGGGAGGGGAGCTCCTACGAGCAGTACTTC
CDR3: CASSLEGEGSSYEQYF

J: TRBJ2-2
D: TRBD1
size: few
V: TRBV7-9
DNA: TGTGCCAGCAGCTCCCGGGACAGCTACACCGGGGAGCTGTTTTTT
CDR3: CASSSRDSYTGELFF

J: TRBJ2-1
D: -
size: few
V: TRBV7-9
DNA: TGTGCCAGCGGCCCCCCCCAGTCCTACAATGAGCAGTTCTTC
CDR3: CASGPPQSYNEQFF

J: TRBJ1-4
D: -
size: -
V: TRBV30
DNA: TGTGCCTGGAGCGGGGGGCGGAGGGAAAAACTGTTTTTT
CDR3: CAWSGGRREKLFF

J: TRBJ2-3
D: -
size: few
V: TRBV2
DNA: TGTGCCAGCAGTGGGGACAACACAGATACGCAGTATTTT
CDR3: CASSGDNTDTQYF

J: TRBJ1-1
D: -
size: -
V: TRBV6-5
DNA: TGTGCCAGCAGTTACACGGAGACAGCTGAAGCTTTCTTT
CDR3: CASSYTETAEAFF

J: TRBJ2-3
D: -
size: -
V: TRBV12-1
DNA: TGTGCCAGCAGCTTTGGTGGCGGGGGGGCCTTAGATACGCAGTATTTT
CDR3: CASSFGGGGALDTQYF

J: TRBJ2-4
D: -
size: -
V: TRBV10-1
DNA: TGCGCCAGCAGGTGGGTGAGGGCCAAAAACATTCAGTACTTC
CDR3: CASRWVRAKNIQYF

J: TRBJ1-5
D: -
size: -
V: TRBV28
DNA: TGTGCCAGCAGCAAACAGGGAACGGGCCAGCCCCAGCATTTT
CDR3: CASSKQGTGQPQHF

J: TRBJ2-7
D: TRBD1
size: -
V: TRBV7-3
DNA: TGTGCCAGCAGCTCCGGGACAGGGAACGAGCAGTACTTC
CDR3: CASSSGTGNEQYF

J: TRBJ2-4
D: -
size: -
V: TRBV4-1
DNA: TGCGCCAGCAGCCAGGGCCGCGCAGGGGGGCTAGCCAAAAACATTCAGTACTTC
CDR3: CASSQGRAGGLAKNIQYF

J: TRBJ2-2
D: -
size: -
V: TRBV28
DNA: TGTGCCAGCAGTTCCCCCGGGGCCAGGGGCGGCGGGGAGCTGTTTTTT
CDR3: CASSSPGARGGGELFF

J: TRBJ2-2
D: TRBD2
size: -
V: TRBV7-2
DNA: TGTGCCAGCAGCGTCGGACTAGCGGGGGGGATGAACACCGGGGAGCTGTTTTTT
CDR3: CASSVGLAGGMNTGELFF

J: TRBJ2-7
D: TRBD2
size: -
V: TRBV27
DNA: TGTGCCAGCAGTCCCATTAGCGGGGGGGCCACCTACGAGCAGTACTTC
CDR3: CASSPISGGATYEQYF

J: TRBJ1-5
D: TRBD1
size: -
V: TRBV11-2
DNA: TGTGCCAGCAGCTTAGATAGACAGGGCAGTCAGCCCCAGCATTTT
CDR3: CASSLDRQGSQPQHF

J: TRBJ1-1
D: -
size: few
V: TRBV19
DNA: TGTGCCAGTACCAATAGGGGGTTCATGAACACTGAAGCTTTCTTT
CDR3: CASTNRGFMNTEAFF

J: TRBJ1-5
D: TRBD1
size: -
V: TRBV4-1
DNA: TGCGCCAGCAGCCGACCCGGGACAGTCGTAAACCAGCCCCAGCATTTT
CDR3: CASSRPGTVVNQPQHF